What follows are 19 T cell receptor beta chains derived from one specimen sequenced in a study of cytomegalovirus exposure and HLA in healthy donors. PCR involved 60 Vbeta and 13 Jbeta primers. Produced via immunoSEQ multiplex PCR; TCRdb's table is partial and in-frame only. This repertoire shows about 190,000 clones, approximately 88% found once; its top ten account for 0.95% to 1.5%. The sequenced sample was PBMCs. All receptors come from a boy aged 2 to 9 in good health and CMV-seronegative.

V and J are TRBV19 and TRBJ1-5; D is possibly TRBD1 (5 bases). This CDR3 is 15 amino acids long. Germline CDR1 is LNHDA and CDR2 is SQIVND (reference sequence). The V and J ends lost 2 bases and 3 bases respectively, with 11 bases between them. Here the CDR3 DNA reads TGTGCCAGTAGTATATCGGGGGGACCCAATCAGCCCCAGCATTTT. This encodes CASSISGGPNQPQHF.

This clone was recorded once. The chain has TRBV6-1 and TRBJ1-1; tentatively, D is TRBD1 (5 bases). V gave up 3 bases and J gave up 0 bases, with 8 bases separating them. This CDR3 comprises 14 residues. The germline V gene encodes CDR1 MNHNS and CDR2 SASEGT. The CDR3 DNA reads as TGTGCCAGCAGTGAGGAGGGGTTGAACACTGAAGCTTTCTTT. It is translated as CASSEEGLNTEAFF.

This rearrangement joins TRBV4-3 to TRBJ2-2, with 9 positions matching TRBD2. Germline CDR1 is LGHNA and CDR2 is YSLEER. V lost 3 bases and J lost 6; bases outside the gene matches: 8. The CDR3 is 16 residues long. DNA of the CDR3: TGCGCCAGCAGCCAGGGCGGGGGGGCCTCGTCCGGGGAGCTGTTTTTT. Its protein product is CASSQGGGASSGELFF.

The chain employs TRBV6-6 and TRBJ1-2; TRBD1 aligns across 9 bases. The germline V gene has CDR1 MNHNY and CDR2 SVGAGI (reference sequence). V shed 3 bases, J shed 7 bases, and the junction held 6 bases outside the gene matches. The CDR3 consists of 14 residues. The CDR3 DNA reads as TGTGCCAGCAGTTATGGAACAGGGGGCTCTGGCTACACCTTC. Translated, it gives CASSYGTGGSGYTF.

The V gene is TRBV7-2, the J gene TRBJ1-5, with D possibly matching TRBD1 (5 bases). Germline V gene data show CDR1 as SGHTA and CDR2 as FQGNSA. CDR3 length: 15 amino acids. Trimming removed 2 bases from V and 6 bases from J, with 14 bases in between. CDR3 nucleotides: TGTGCCAGCAGCTTATTGGGGGGAGGCGCTCAGCCCCAGCATTTT. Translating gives CASSLLGGGAQPQHF. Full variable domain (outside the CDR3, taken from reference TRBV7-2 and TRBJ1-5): GAGVSQSPSNKVTEKGKDVELRCDPISGHTALYWYRQSLGQGLEFLIYFQGNSAPDKSGLPSDRFSAERTGGSVSTLTIQRTQQEDSAVYLCASSLLGGGAQPQHFGDGTRLSIL.

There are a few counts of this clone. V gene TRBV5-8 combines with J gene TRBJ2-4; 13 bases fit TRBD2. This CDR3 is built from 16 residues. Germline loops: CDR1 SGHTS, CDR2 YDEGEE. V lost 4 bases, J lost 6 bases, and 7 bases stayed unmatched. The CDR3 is CASSHRTSGSINIQYF. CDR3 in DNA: TGTGCCAGCAGCCATCGGACTAGCGGGAGTATAAACATTCAGTACTTC.

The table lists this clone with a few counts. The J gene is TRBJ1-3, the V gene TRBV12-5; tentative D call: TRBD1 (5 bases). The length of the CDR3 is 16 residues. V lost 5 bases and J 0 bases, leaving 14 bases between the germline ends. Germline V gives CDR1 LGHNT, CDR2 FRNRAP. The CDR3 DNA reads TGTGCTAGTGGTATGGACATCCGAAGCTCTGGAAACACCATATATTTT. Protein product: CASGMDIRSSGNTIYF. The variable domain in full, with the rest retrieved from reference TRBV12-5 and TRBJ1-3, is DARVTQTPRHKVTEMGQEVTMRCQPILGHNTVFWYRQTMMQGLELLAYFRNRAPLDDSGMPKDRFSAEMPDATLATLKIQPSEPRDSAVYFCASGMDIRSSGNTIYFGEGSWLTVV.

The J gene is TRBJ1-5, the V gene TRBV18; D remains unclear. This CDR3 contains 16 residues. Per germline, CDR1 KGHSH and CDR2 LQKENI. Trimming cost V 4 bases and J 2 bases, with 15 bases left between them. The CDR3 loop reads CASSQDSFGGNQPQHF. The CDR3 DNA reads TGTGCCAGCTCACAAGACTCTTTCGGGGGCAATCAGCCCCAGCATTTT. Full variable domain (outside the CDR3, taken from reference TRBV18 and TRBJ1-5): NAGVMQNPRHLVRRRGQEARLRCSPMKGHSHVYWYRQLPEEGLKFMVYLQKENIIDESGMPKERFSAEFPKEGPSILRIQQVVRGDSAAYFCASSQDSFGGNQPQHFGDGTRLSIL.

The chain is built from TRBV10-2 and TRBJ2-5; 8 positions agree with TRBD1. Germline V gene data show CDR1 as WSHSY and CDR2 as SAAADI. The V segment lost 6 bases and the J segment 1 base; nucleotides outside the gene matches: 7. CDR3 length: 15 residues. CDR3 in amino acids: CASSQGARSQETQYF. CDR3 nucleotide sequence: TGCGCCAGCAGCCAGGGGGCTAGAAGCCAAGAGACCCAGTACTTC.

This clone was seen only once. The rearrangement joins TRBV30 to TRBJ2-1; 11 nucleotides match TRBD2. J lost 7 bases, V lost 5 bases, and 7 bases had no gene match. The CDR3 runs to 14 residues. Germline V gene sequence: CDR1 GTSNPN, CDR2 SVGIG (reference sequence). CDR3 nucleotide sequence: TGTGCCTGGGAGGGGGGACTAGCGGTGAATGAGCAGTTCTTC. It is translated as CAWEGGLAVNEQFF.

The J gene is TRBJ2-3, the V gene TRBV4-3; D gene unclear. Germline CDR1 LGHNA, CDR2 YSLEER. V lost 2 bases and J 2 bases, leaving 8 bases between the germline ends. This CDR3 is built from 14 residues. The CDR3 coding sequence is TGCGCCAGCAGCCAAATAGCACACACAGATACGCAGTATTTT. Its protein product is CASSQIAHTDTQYF.

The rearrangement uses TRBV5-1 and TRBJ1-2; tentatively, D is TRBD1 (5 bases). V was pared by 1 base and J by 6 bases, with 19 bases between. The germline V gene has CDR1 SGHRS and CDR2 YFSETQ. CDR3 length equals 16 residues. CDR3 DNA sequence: TGCGCCAGCAGCTTGTATGGGGCGGTCGCGCGTAATGGCTACACCTTC. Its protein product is CASSLYGAVARNGYTF. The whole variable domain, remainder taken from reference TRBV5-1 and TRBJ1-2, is KAGVTQTPRYLIKTRGQQVTLSCSPISGHRSVSWYQQTPGQGLQFLFEYFSETQRNKGNFPGRFSGRQFSNSRSEMNVSTLELGDSALYLCASSLYGAVARNGYTFGSGTRLTVV.

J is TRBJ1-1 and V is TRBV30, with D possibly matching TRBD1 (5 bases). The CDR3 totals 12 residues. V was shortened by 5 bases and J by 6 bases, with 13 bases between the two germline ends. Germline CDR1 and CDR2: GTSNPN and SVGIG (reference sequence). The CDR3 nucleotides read TGTGCCTGGGGGGCGGACGTTTCTGAAGCTTTCTTT. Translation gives CAWGADVSEAFF.

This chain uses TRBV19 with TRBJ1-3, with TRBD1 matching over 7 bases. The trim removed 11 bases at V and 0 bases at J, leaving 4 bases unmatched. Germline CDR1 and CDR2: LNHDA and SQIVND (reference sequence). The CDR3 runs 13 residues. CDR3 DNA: TGTGCCGGGTGGGACAGCTCTGGAAACACCATATATTTT. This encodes CAGWDSSGNTIYF.

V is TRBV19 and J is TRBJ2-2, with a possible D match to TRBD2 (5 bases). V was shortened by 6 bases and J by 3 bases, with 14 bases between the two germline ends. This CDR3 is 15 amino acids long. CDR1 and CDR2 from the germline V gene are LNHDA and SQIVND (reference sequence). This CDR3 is CASREDWGDTGELFF. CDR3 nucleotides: TGTGCCAGTAGGGAGGATTGGGGTGACACCGGGGAGCTGTTTTTT.

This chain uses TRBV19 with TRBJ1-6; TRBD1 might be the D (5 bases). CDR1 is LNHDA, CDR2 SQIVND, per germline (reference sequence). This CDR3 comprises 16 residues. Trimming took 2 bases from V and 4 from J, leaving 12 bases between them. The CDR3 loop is CASSISAGRYNSPLHF. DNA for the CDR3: TGTGCCAGTAGTATAAGTGCGGGACGGTATAATTCACCCCTCCACTTT.

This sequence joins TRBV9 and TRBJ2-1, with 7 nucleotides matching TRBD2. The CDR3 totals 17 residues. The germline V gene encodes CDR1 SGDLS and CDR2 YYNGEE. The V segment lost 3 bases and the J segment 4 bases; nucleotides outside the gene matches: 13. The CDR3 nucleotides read TGTGCCAGCAGCGCCCGGCCCGGGACTACGAGTTACAATGAGCAGTTCTTC. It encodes CASSARPGTTSYNEQFF. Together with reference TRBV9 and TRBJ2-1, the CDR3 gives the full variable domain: DSGVTQTPKHLITATGQRVTLRCSPRSGDLSVYWYQQSLDQGLQFLIQYYNGEERAKGNILERFSAQQFPDLHSELNLSSLELGDSALYFCASSARPGTTSYNEQFFGPGTRLTVL.

The DNA for the CDR3 is TGTGCCAGCAGCAATTATCGACTAGCGGGAGTCTACGAGCAGTACTTC. Amino acid sequence: CASSNYRLAGVYEQYF. The chain employs TRBV5-8 and TRBJ2-7; TRBD2 aligns across 12 bases. Germline trimming cut 4 bases from V and 3 bases from J; bases unmatched to any gene: 8. The CDR3 is 16 residues long. The germline CDR1 and CDR2 sequences are SGHTS and YDEGEE.

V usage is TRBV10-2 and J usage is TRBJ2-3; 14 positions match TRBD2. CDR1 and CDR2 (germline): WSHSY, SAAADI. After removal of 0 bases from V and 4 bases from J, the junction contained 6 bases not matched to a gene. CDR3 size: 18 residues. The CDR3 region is CASSESGLAGVGPDTQYF. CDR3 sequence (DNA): TGCGCCAGCAGTGAGTCGGGACTAGCGGGAGTGGGGCCAGATACGCAGTATTTT.